Each of the 12 T cell receptor beta chains below was sequenced from the same sample in a study of shared clonotypes between healthy human individuals. Clones were read by immunoSEQ multiplex PCR, and TCRdb kept only the in-frame ones, dropping some. The table shows about a million clones, with over 60% occurring only once. The material sequenced was memory CD4+ T cells sorted from blood. Subset in this sample: CD45RA-negative fraction. The receptors were sampled from a man aged 18 to 35 in good health.

As for this clone: This sample also contains other DNA sequences that code for the same CDR3. CDR3 in amino acids: CASSGTSGGTYEQYF. The CDR3 nucleotides read TGTGCCAGCAGTGGCACTAGCGGGGGTACCTACGAGCAGTACTTC. The gene calls are TRBV6-1 and TRBJ2-7; 11 bases agree with TRBD2. The length of the CDR3 is 15 residues. Trimming took 4 bases from V and 2 from J; bases not matched to a gene: 4. CDR1 and CDR2 (germline): MNHNS, SASEGT.

The sample holds one count of this clone. The rearrangement joins TRBV28 to TRBJ1-1; 8 bases line up with TRBD1. Germline V gives CDR1 MDHEN, CDR2 SYDVKM. The CDR3 covers 14 residues. The V gene end was trimmed by 1 base and the J gene end by 2 bases; junction bases not matched to a gene: 0. The CDR3 nucleotides read TGTGCCAGCAGTTTATCAGGGGGCAACACTGAAGCTTTCTTT. Its translation: CASSLSGGNTEAFF.

CDR3 in amino acids: CASRTGTALYNEQFF. The CDR3 nucleotides are TGTGCCAGCAGAACCGGGACAGCCCTTTACAATGAGCAGTTCTTC. The chain uses TRBV6-5 and TRBJ2-1; 7 bases map to TRBD1. The CDR3 contains 15 residues. The V gene's germline CDR1 is MNHEY and CDR2 SVGAGI. Trimming took 6 bases from V and 4 from J; bases not matched to a gene: 9.

The chain carries TRBV25-1 and TRBJ2-7; 12 bases fit TRBD2. Trimming cost V 6 bases and J 4 bases; bases outside gene matches: 13. This CDR3 comprises 17 residues. Germline assignment: CDR1 MGHDK and CDR2 SYGVNS. The CDR3 DNA reads as TGTGCCAGCAGCCACGACCTTGGACTAGCGGGGAAGTACGAGCAGTACTTC. Its translation is CASSHDLGLAGKYEQYF.

The chain recombines TRBV5-1 with TRBJ2-7; D might be TRBD1 or TRBD2, each matching 6 bases. V lost 1 base and J 4 bases, leaving 9 bases between the germline ends. This CDR3 region has 13 residues. CDR1 and CDR2 from the germline V gene are SGHRS and YFSETQ. CDR3 residues: CASSLTGRYEQYF. The CDR3, as DNA: TGCGCCAGCAGCTTGACAGGGAGGTACGAGCAGTACTTC.

The chain recombines TRBV6-5 with TRBJ1-6; TRBD1 matches at 7 bases. Germline CDR1 reads MNHEY; CDR2 reads SVGAGI. V was clipped by 8 bases and J by 5 bases; unmatched bases: 9. This CDR3 is 15 amino acids long. CDR3 in DNA: TGTGCCAGCTCATATCCGGGACAGAATAATTCACCCCTCCACTTT. Protein product: CASSYPGQNNSPLHF.

This chain connects TRBV6-5 to TRBJ1-6; maybe TRBD1 (5 bases). CDR3 length equals 16 residues. Trimming removed 0 bases at V and 6 bases at J, with 12 bases between. Germline assignment: CDR1 MNHEY and CDR2 SVGAGI. CDR3 sequence (DNA): TGTGCCAGCAGTTACTCGGGCGGGACGGCTAATTCACCCCTCCACTTT. Its translation is CASSYSGGTANSPLHF.

The V and J genes are TRBV14 and TRBJ2-7; 8 bases match TRBD1. This CDR3 has 15 amino acids. V lost 4 bases and J lost 3; bases outside the gene matches: 8. Germline values: CDR1 SGHDN, CDR2 FVKESK. CDR3 loop: CASSLGGTGVYEQYF. The CDR3 DNA is TGTGCCAGCAGCCTAGGGGGGACAGGAGTCTACGAGCAGTACTTC.

The chain has TRBV7-9 and TRBJ2-5; D is undetermined. The V end lost 2 bases, the J end lost 5 bases, and 9 bases lay between the germline ends. The CDR3 spans 13 residues. Per the germline V gene, CDR1 is SEHNR and CDR2 is FQNEAQ (reference sequence). The CDR3 loop is CASSLSVLETQYF. The CDR3 DNA is TGTGCCAGCAGCTTAAGCGTATTGGAGACCCAGTACTTC.

This chain joins TRBV21-1 and TRBJ2-7; TRBD1 was called by the table and not checked on the DNA. TRBV21-1 has pseudogene status. The CDR3 extends over 14 amino acids. This chain's CDR3 is CASSLRQGPGEQYF. In nucleotides, the CDR3 is TGTGCCAGCAGCCTTCGACAGGGGCCCGGCGAGCAGTACTTC.

This clone was observed at least ten times. This chain uses TRBV7-9 with TRBJ2-2; 7 bases agree with TRBD1. Unmatched junction bases numbered 9, after V lost 5 bases and J lost 6 bases. The CDR3 loop spans 15 amino acids. From germline, CDR1 is SEHNR and CDR2 FQNEAQ (reference sequence). CDR3 protein: CASSPRQGNPGELFF. The DNA for the CDR3 is TGTGCCAGCAGCCCGCGACAGGGAAATCCCGGGGAGCTGTTTTTT. The variable domain in full, completed from reference TRBV7-9 and TRBJ2-2, reads DTGVSQNPRHKITKRGQNVTFRCDPISEHNRLYWYRQTLGQGPEFLTYFQNEAQLEKSRLLSDRFSAERPKGSFSTLEIQRTEQGDSAMYLCASSPRQGNPGELFFGEGSRLTVL.

The gene calls are TRBV5-4 and TRBJ2-2; D is undetermined. Germline CDR1 and CDR2: SGHNT and YYREEE (reference sequence). V lost 0 bases, J lost 1 base, and 7 bases lay in between. This CDR3 region has 15 residues. The CDR3, as DNA: TGTGCCAGCAGCTTGGTGAGCCAGAACACCGGGGAGCTGTTTTTT. Translating gives CASSLVSQNTGELFF.